This TCR beta chain originates from a study of blood T cell repertoires in COVID-19. Across the whole study: Acute-phase and convalescent COVID-19 samples originated in the United States, Italy and Spain. PBMCs, B-cell-depleted T cells, or T cells provided the cDNA or gDNA that made up the material.

In the study's own analysis: Reference gene primer amplification gave estimated nucleated cell counts. Repertoires were generated with immunoSEQ multiplex PCR, while TCRdb's copy carries only in-frame clones and drops some. That table supplies the V and J calls and clone size; D and trimming were determined from the DNA. The sample comprises approximately 240,000 clones, 65% to 80% of which are singletons, and roughly 4% rests with the top ten. The V gene end was trimmed by 8 bases and the J gene end by 0 bases; junction bases not matched to a gene: 5. Germline CDR1 SGHRS, CDR2 YFSETQ. This CDR3 is 14 amino acids long. Concerning this clone itself: The sample carries other DNA sequences with the same CDR3.

What was sequenced was peripheral blood. The rearrangement joins TRBV5-1 to TRBJ1-3; 7 positions agree with TRBD1. The origin of this receptor is a middle-aged woman with active or convalescent COVID-19. DNA for the CDR3: TGCGCCAGTCAACAGGGGAGCTCTGGAAACACCATATATTTT. The encoded protein is CASQQGSSGNTIYF.